This T cell receptor (beta chain) was retrieved from a study of regulatory T cells in long-lasting Graves disease. This clonotype was recorded many times. Building of the TCR beta libraries involved iRepertoire HTBI primers and Arm-PCR of CDR3 regions. Original processing methods: Sample data revealed approximately 60 TRBV and some 13 TRBJ segments. TCRdb reanalysed the multiplex PCR reads using MiXCR and keeps one entry per CDR3 protein. Here the V and J calls rest on TCRdb's processing, not on the authors' analysis. Among about 220,000 distinct CDR3 sequences listed, around a fifth were seen once. Time point defined: newly diagnosed GD, antithyroid drugs for less than 3 months. The TCR library was made from RNA extracted from PBMCs. In addition, the sample was reused for a study of T cells in Graves' hyperthyroidism and ophthalmopathy. In that study: In the first-round RT-PCR of the TCR CDR3, the HTBI primer set was used. Also found in blood were most expanded thyroid clonotypes above 0.001.

The sample was peripheral blood mononuclear cells (PBMCs), taken at new diagnosis, from a patient treated with antithyroid drugs. The clonotype originates from a woman aged 25 to 39 with Graves disease.

For the CDR3, the DNA is TGCAGTGCCCCTAGGGGGACAGGGGGATACAATGAGCAGTTCTTC. Encoded protein: CSAPRGTGGYNEQFF. The V call is TRBV20-1, the J call TRBJ2-1, with 11 bases that match TRBD1. The V segment lost 6 bases and the J segment 4 bases; nucleotides outside the gene matches: 8. The CDR3 runs to 15 residues. Germline loops: CDR1 DFQATT, CDR2 SNEGSKA (reference sequence).